One and the same sample provided the 27 T cell receptor beta chains below, sequenced in a study of blood T cell repertoires in COVID-19. Measured with immunoSEQ multiplex PCR; TCRdb has only the in-frame clones, and not every one. The table has approximately 260,000 clones, approximately 86% seen once. Sequencing was carried out using peripheral blood. The origin of the receptors is a man in his 60s who had recovered from COVID-19.

The gene calls are TRBV30 and TRBJ1-2, with unresolved D. Germline CDR1 is GTSNPN and CDR2 is SVGIG (reference sequence). Trimming took 8 bases from V and 2 from J, leaving 12 bases between them. The CDR3 totals 12 residues. CDR3 residues: CAGTSPNYGYTF. In DNA form, the CDR3 reads TGTGCCGGTACGAGCCCCAACTATGGCTACACCTTC.

The chain uses TRBV6-5 and TRBJ1-2; perhaps TRBD1 as D (5 bases). The CDR3 is 15 amino acids. The V gene lost 8 bases and the J gene lost 3 bases, with 19 bases spanning the gap. CDR1 is MNHEY and CDR2 is SVGAGI in the germline V gene. In nucleotides, the CDR3 is TGTGCCAGCTCCAAATCCTCGGCAGGGCACTATGGCTACACCTTC. The encoded protein is CASSKSSAGHYGYTF.

The rearrangement links TRBV5-8 to TRBJ1-4; 10 bases map to TRBD1. CDR1 and CDR2 from the germline V gene are SGHTS and YDEGEE. The ends lost 5 bases at V and 0 bases at J; junction bases unmatched: 4. CDR3 size: 16 residues. CDR3 nucleotides: TGTGCCAGCAGTTACGGACAGGGGGCAACTAATGAAAAACTGTTTTTT. Its translation is CASSYGQGATNEKLFF.

The chain carries TRBV30 and TRBJ1-6, with D perhaps TRBD1 (5 bases). The V end was cut by 0 bases, the J end by 7 bases, with 10 bases between. CDR1 GTSNPN and CDR2 SVGIG come from the germline V gene (reference sequence). The CDR3 extends over 14 amino acids. The CDR3 region is CAWSVNRRNSPLHF. Written as DNA, the CDR3 is TGTGCCTGGAGTGTAAACAGGCGGAATTCACCCCTCCACTTT.

This clone occurred once. The rearrangement joins TRBV28 to TRBJ1-2; 7 positions match TRBD1. CDR1 is MDHEN, CDR2 SYDVKM, per germline. The ends lost 6 bases at V and 12 bases at J; junction bases unmatched: 16. This CDR3 contains 14 residues. DNA of the CDR3: TGTGCCAGCAGCTCCCCGGGACAGCCTGTACTAGACACCTTC. Its protein product is CASSSPGQPVLDTF.

This clone was observed many times. This CDR3 is CASSMGRGLAGTTGELFF. DNA of the CDR3: TGTGCCAGTAGTATGGGCCGGGGGCTAGCGGGGACAACCGGGGAGCTGTTTTTT. This sequence joins TRBV19 and TRBJ2-2; 9 bases match TRBD2. Germline V gene lookup returns CDR1 LNHDA and CDR2 SQIVND (reference sequence). The V and J ends lost 3 bases and 5 bases, in that order; junction bases with no gene match: 13. The CDR3 has 18 residues.

The rearrangement uses TRBV2 and TRBJ2-3, with 13 positions matching TRBD2. The trim removed 8 bases at V and 4 bases at J, leaving 6 bases unmatched. This CDR3 has 15 residues. Germline CDR1 is SNHLY and CDR2 is FYNNEI. CDR3 DNA sequence: TGTGCCAGCCGAAGGACTAGCGGGGGCTCAGATACGCAGTATTTT. Translated: CASRRTSGGSDTQYF.

This chain joins TRBV6-6 and TRBJ1-2; D unresolved. The CDR3 length is 14 residues. V lost 1 base and J lost 6, with 12 bases in between. Germline assignment: CDR1 MNHNY and CDR2 SVGAGI (reference sequence). The DNA of the CDR3 is TGTGCCAGCAGTTACTTTCGCAGATCCCATGGCTACACCTTC. Translated, it gives CASSYFRRSHGYTF.

The chain employs TRBV2 and TRBJ1-1; D is unclear. The germline V gene encodes CDR1 SNHLY and CDR2 FYNNEI. V lost 2 bases and J lost 4, with 8 bases in between. The CDR3 sequence is 13 residues long. The CDR3 region has the DNA TGTGCCAGCAGTGAACGGGAAACCACTGAAGCTTTCTTT. This codes for CASSERETTEAFF.

The J gene is TRBJ2-7, the V gene TRBV24-1; 7 positions match TRBD1. The CDR3 sequence is 13 residues long. CDR1 and CDR2 from the germline V gene are KGHDR and SFDVKD. J gave up 2 bases and V 6 bases, and 3 bases lay outside the gene matches. CDR3 sequence reads: CATSPRGTYEQYF. As DNA, the CDR3 is TGTGCCACCAGTCCCAGGGGGACCTACGAGCAGTACTTC.

The CDR3 coding sequence is TGTGCCACCAGTGATTTTCCAAGGACAGGGTTTGAAAAACTGTTTTTT. It translates to CATSDFPRTGFEKLFF. The gene calls are TRBV24-1 and TRBJ1-4, with 8 positions matching TRBD1. J lost 7 bases, V lost 1 base, and 7 bases had no gene match. The germline gives CDR1 KGHDR, CDR2 SFDVKD. The CDR3 has 16 amino acids.

This clone appeared a few times. This chain connects TRBV7-9 to TRBJ1-3; D possibly corresponds to TRBD1 (5 bases). V gave up 5 bases and J gave up 9 bases, with 17 bases separating them. Per germline, CDR1 SEHNR and CDR2 FQNEAQ (reference sequence). The CDR3 length is 14 residues. The CDR3 loop reads CASSQDTTSGTIYF. CDR3 DNA sequence: TGTGCCAGCAGCCAGGACACGACTAGCGGCACCATATATTTT.

The chain employs TRBV30 and TRBJ2-2, with D perhaps TRBD2 (5 bases). The V gene lost 2 bases and the J gene lost 4 bases, with 14 bases spanning the gap. The CDR3 totals 15 residues. CDR1 GTSNPN and CDR2 SVGIG come from the germline V gene (reference sequence). CDR3 sequence reads: CAWSLGAAATGELFF. DNA for the CDR3: TGTGCCTGGAGTCTGGGAGCGGCCGCCACCGGGGAGCTGTTTTTT.

This clone was observed a few times. This rearrangement joins TRBV6-5 to TRBJ1-2, with 10 bases matching TRBD1. Looked up from germline, CDR1 is MNHEY and CDR2 is SVGAGI. The CDR3 is 14 residues long. J lost 5 bases, V lost 3 bases, and 3 bases had no gene match. CDR3 residues: CASSYRGQGYGYTF. DNA of the CDR3: TGTGCCAGCAGTTATCGGGGACAGGGGTATGGCTACACCTTC.

This clone came up a few times. The V gene is TRBV2, the J gene TRBJ2-5; 7 bases align to TRBD1. Germline CDR1 and CDR2: SNHLY and FYNNEI. The CDR3 consists of 14 residues. J lost 5 bases, V lost 6 bases, and 9 bases had no gene match. The CDR3, as DNA: TGTGCCAGCAGGGGGGCAGGGGGACAGGAGACCCAGTACTTC. This sequence encodes CASRGAGGQETQYF.

This clone appeared a single time. The sample holds other DNA sequences that translate to the same CDR3. V and J are TRBV6-5 and TRBJ2-7; 7 bases match TRBD1. CDR3 size: 13 residues. From germline, CDR1 is MNHEY and CDR2 SVGAGI. J gave up 1 base and V 5 bases, and 2 bases lay outside the gene matches. The CDR3 reads CASSRTGSYEQYF. The CDR3 DNA reads as TGTGCCAGCAGTCGGACAGGTTCCTACGAGCAGTACTTC.

The chain recombines TRBV30 with TRBJ2-5; no reliable D call. Germline V gene data show CDR1 as GTSNPN and CDR2 as SVGIG (reference sequence). The CDR3 consists of 13 residues. V was clipped by 2 bases and J by 3 bases, with 10 bases between them. CDR3 region: CAWSRNSKETQYF. The CDR3 region has the DNA TGTGCCTGGAGTAGGAACAGCAAAGAGACCCAGTACTTC.

The rearrangement uses TRBV28 and TRBJ2-7; 11 nucleotides align to TRBD1. With 6 bases clipped from V and 6 bases from J, the junction kept 10 bases outside the gene matches. This CDR3 has 15 amino acids. Germline CDR1 and CDR2: MDHEN and SYDVKM. In DNA, the CDR3 is TGTGCCAGCAGCCTCACCCGGGACAGGGGGAGCGAGCAGTACTTC. Translation gives CASSLTRDRGSEQYF. The entire variable domain, with the rest obtained from reference TRBV28 and TRBJ2-7, is as follows: DVKVTQSSRYLVKRTGEKVFLECVQDMDHENMFWYRQDPGLGLRLIYFSYDVKMKEKGDIPEGYSVSREKKERFSLILESASTNQTSMYLCASSLTRDRGSEQYFGPGTRLTVT.

V usage is TRBV10-3 and J usage is TRBJ2-3, with D maybe TRBD2 (6 bases). V lost 6 bases and J 4 bases, leaving 14 bases between the germline ends. The germline CDR1 and CDR2 sequences are ENHRY and SYGVKD. CDR3 length: 14 amino acids. CDR3 protein: CAIRGTPGADTQYF. The CDR3 nucleotides read TGTGCCATCAGAGGGACTCCTGGGGCAGATACGCAGTATTTT.

This clone was counted between two and nine times. The genes are TRBV5-6 and TRBJ1-1; D unclear. Trimming stripped 0 bases from V and 1 base from J, with 10 bases between. The CDR3 has 15 residues. CDR1 is SGHDT, CDR2 YYEEEE, per germline. The CDR3 nucleotides read TGTGCCAGCAGCTTGGTTGGTGCGGGGAACACTGAAGCTTTCTTT. Translation gives CASSLVGAGNTEAFF.

The chain is built from TRBV24-1 and TRBJ2-3, with 7 bases fitting TRBD1. This CDR3 spans 17 amino acids. V trimming: 4 bases; J trimming: 2 bases; junction bases outside the gene matches: 11. CDR1 and CDR2 from the germline V gene are KGHDR and SFDVKD. This CDR3 reads CATSDPQGSGPTDTQYF. The DNA of the CDR3 is TGTGCCACCAGTGACCCACAGGGGAGCGGCCCCACAGATACGCAGTATTTT.

V gene TRBV7-9 combines with J gene TRBJ2-2; 7 positions agree with TRBD1. The V gene end was trimmed by 7 bases and the J gene end by 4 bases; junction bases not matched to a gene: 6. The germline V gene encodes CDR1 SEHNR and CDR2 FQNEAQ (reference sequence). The CDR3 loop spans 14 amino acids. CDR3 protein: CASTQTGRTGELFF. Here the CDR3 DNA reads TGTGCCAGCACCCAGACAGGGCGCACCGGGGAGCTGTTTTTT. Drawing the rest from reference TRBV7-9 and TRBJ2-2, the complete variable domain is DTGVSQNPRHKITKRGQNVTFRCDPISEHNRLYWYRQTLGQGPEFLTYFQNEAQLEKSRLLSDRFSAERPKGSFSTLEIQRTEQGDSAMYLCASTQTGRTGELFFGEGSRLTVL.

J is TRBJ1-4 and V is TRBV3-1 (or the pseudogene TRBV3-2), with 11 bases lining up with TRBD1. Germline V gives CDR1 LGHDT, CDR2 YNNKEL (reference sequence). This CDR3 contains 14 residues. Unmatched junction bases numbered 3, after V lost 4 bases and J lost 8 bases. The CDR3 here is CASSRGTGGEKLFF. CDR3 bases: TGTGCCAGCAGCCGTGGGACAGGGGGAGAAAAACTGTTTTTT.

The CDR3 bases are TGTGCCAGCTCAGTAGGGGCTCGGCGGACTGAAGCTTTCTTT. It yields the protein CASSVGARRTEAFF. The rearrangement joins TRBV18 to TRBJ1-1; D is possibly TRBD1 (5 bases). The CDR3 covers 14 residues. CDR1 is KGHSH, CDR2 LQKENI, per germline. Trimming removed 5 bases from V and 5 bases from J, with 15 bases in between.

The J gene is TRBJ2-3, the V gene TRBV19; D might be TRBD1 (7 bases). Germline V gene lookup returns CDR1 LNHDA and CDR2 SQIVND (reference sequence). CDR3 size: 15 residues. V shed 7 bases and J shed 4 bases, with 18 bases lying between them. The CDR3 region has the DNA TGTGCCAGTAAACGACAGGGCTGGGGGGCAGATACGCAGTATTTT. Translating it yields CASKRQGWGADTQYF.

This chain uses TRBV7-8 with TRBJ2-1; 11 bases are a match to TRBD2. The V gene's germline CDR1 is SGHVS and CDR2 FQNEAQ. The CDR3 sequence is 17 residues long. Losses at the gene ends were 2 bases for V and 5 bases for J; bases not matched to a gene: 8. CDR3 sequence (DNA): TGTGCCAGCAGCTTAAGGTTAGCGGGGGGGCCGCACAATGAGCAGTTCTTC. This encodes CASSLRLAGGPHNEQFF.

Here the CDR3 reads CASSFQGEDTQYF. DNA for the CDR3: TGTGCCAGCAGCTTTCAGGGGGAAGATACGCAGTATTTT. This sequence joins TRBV11-3 and TRBJ2-3; 7 nucleotides match TRBD1. The CDR3 is 13 amino acids. J gave up 5 bases and V 3 bases, and 2 bases lay outside the gene matches. Germline lookup yields CDR1 SGHNT and CDR2 YENEEA.